This TCR beta chain is drawn from a study of cytomegalovirus exposure and HLA in healthy donors. Notes on the study in general: No immune exposure information besides CMV serostatus was available. According to the study, 180 or so TCR beta chains were cytomegalovirus-associated.

Germline CDR1 is LNHNV and CDR2 is YYDKDF (reference sequence). This CDR3 comprises 14 residues. V shed 7 bases and J 4 bases; nucleotides not matched to a gene: 6. Note on this clone: No antigen is known for it.

The PCR had 60 Vbeta and 13 Jbeta primers. Assay used: immunoSEQ multiplex PCR; TCRdb lists only in-frame clones, some missing. Altogether about 180,000 clones are present, less than 90% being singletons, with the ten largest covering about 1.3%. This rearrangement joins TRBV15 to TRBJ2-3; 9 bases agree with TRBD1. Sequencing was done on a sample of PBMCs. This TCR came from a girl between 10 and 17 years old in good health and CMV-seropositive. In DNA form, the CDR3 reads TGTGCCACCACGCGGACAGGGGAGGCAGATACGCAGTATTTT. Its translation: CATTRTGEADTQYF.